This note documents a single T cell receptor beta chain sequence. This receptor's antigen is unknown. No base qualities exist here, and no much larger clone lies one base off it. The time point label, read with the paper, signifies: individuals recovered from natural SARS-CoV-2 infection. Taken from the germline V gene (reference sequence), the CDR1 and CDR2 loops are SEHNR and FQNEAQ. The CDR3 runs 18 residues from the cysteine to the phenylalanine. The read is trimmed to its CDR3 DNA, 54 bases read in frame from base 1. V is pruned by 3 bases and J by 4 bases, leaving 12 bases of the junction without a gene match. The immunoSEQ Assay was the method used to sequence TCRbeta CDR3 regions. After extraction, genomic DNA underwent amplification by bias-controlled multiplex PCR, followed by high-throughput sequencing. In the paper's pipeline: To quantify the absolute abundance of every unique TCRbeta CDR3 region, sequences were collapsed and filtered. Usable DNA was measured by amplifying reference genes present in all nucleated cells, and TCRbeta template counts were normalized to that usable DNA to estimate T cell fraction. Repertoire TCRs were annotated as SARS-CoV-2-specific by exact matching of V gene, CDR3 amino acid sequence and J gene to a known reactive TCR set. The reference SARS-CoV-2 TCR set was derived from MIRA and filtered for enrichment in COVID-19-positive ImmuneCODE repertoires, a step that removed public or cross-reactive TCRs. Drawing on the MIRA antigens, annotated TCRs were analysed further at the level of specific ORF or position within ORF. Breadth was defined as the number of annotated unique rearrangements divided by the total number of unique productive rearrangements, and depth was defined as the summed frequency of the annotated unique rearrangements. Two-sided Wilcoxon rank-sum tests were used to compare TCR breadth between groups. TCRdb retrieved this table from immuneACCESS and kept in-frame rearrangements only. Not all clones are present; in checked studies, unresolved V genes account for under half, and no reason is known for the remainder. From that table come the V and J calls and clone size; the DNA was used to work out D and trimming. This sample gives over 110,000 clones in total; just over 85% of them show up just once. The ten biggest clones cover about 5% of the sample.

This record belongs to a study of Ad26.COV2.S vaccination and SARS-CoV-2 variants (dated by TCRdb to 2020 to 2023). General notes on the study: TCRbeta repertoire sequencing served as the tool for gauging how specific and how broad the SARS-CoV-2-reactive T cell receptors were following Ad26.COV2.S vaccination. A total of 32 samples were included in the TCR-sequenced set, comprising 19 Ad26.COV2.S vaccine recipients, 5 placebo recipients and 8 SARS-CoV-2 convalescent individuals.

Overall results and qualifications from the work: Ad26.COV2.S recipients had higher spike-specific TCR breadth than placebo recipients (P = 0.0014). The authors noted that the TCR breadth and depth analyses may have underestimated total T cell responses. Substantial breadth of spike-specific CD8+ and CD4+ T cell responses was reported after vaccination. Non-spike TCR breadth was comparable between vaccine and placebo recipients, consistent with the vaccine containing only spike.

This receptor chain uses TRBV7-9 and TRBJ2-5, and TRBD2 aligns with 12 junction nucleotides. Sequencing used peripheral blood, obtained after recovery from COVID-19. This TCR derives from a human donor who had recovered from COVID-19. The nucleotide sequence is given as TGTGCCAGCAGCTTTGAATTGCTAGCGGGGGGGGTCGCAGAGACCCAGTACTTC. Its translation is CASSFELLAGGVAETQYF.